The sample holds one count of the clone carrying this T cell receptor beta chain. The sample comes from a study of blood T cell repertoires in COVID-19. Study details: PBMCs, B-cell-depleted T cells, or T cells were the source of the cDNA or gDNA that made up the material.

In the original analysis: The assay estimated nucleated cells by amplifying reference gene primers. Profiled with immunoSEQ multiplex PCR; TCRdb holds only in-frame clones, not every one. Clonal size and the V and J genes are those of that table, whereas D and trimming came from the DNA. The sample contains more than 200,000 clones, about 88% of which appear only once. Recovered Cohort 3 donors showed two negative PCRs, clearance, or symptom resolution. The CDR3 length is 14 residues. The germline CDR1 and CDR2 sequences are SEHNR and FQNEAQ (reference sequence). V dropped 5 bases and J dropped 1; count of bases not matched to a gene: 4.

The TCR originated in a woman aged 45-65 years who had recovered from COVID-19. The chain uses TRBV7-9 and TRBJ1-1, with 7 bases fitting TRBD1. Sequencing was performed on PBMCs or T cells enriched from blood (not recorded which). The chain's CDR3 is CASSVSGGNTEAFF. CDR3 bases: TGTGCCAGCAGCGTTTCAGGGGGGAACACTGAAGCTTTCTTT.